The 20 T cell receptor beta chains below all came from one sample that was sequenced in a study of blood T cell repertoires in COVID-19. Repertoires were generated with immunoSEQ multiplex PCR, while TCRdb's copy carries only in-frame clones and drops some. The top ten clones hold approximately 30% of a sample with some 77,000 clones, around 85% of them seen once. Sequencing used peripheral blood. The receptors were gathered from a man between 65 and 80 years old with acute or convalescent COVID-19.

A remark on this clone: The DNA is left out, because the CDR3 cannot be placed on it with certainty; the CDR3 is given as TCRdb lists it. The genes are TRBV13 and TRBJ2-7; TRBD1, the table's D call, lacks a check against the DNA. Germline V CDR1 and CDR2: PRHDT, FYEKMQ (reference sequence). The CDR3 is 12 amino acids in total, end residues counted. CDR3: CASSLVGQGAYF.

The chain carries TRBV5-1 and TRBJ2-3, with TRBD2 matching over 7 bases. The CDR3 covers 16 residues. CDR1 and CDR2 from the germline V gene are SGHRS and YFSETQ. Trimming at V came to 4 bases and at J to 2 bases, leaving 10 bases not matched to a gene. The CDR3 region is CASSLASSGNTDTQYF. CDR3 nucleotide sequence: TGCGCCAGCAGCCTGGCCTCTAGCGGAAACACAGATACGCAGTATTTT.

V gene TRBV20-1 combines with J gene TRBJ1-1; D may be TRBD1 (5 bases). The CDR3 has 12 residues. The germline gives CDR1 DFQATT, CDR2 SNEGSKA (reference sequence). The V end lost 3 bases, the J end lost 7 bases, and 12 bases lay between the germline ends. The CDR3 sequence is CSASGGGFEAFF. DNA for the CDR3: TGCAGTGCTAGTGGGGGGGGATTTGAAGCTTTCTTT.

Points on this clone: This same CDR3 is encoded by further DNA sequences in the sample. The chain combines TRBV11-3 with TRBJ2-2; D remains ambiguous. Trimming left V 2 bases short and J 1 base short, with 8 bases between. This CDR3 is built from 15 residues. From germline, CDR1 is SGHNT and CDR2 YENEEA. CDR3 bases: TGTGCCAGCAGCTTAAGTGCAGGGAACACCGGGGAGCTGTTTTTT. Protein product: CASSLSAGNTGELFF.

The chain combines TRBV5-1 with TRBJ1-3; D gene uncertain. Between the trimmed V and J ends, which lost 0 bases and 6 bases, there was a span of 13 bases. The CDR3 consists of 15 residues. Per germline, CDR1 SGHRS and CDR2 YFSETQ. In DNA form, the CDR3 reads TGCGCCAGCAGCTTGGGCAGAGGGATTGAAAACACCATATATTTT. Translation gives CASSLGRGIENTIYF.

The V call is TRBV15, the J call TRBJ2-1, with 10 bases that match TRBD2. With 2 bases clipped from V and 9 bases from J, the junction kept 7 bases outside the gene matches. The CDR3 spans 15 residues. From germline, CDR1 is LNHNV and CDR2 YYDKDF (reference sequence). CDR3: CATSRLAGDRSEQFF. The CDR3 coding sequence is TGTGCCACCAGCAGACTAGCGGGAGACCGGAGTGAGCAGTTCTTC. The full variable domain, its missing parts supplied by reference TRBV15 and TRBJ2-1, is DAMVIQNPRYQVTQFGKPVTLSCSQTLNHNVMYWYQQKSSQAPKLLFHYYDKDFNNEADTPDNFQSRRPNTSFCFLDIRSPGLGDTAMYLCATSRLAGDRSEQFFGPGTRLTVL.

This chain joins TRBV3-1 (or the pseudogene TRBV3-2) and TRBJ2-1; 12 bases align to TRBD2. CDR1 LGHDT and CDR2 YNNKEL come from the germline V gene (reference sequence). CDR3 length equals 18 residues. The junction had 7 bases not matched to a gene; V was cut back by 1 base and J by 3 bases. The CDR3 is CASSQGASGREVYNEQFF. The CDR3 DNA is TGTGCCAGCAGCCAAGGGGCTAGCGGGAGGGAGGTCTACAATGAGCAGTTCTTC.

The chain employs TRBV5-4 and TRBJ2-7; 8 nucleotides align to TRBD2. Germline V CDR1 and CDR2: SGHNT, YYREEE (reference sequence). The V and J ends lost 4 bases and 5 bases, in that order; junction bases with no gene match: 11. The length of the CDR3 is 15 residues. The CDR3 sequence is CASSAPGRGMDEQYF. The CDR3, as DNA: TGTGCCAGCAGCGCGCCCGGGAGGGGGATGGACGAGCAGTACTTC.

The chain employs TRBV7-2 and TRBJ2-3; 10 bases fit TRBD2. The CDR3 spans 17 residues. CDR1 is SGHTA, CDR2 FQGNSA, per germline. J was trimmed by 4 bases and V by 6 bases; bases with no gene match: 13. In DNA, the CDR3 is TGTGCCAGCAGTGCTAGCGGGAGTTCCGTGGGCGCAGATACGCAGTATTTT. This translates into CASSASGSSVGADTQYF.

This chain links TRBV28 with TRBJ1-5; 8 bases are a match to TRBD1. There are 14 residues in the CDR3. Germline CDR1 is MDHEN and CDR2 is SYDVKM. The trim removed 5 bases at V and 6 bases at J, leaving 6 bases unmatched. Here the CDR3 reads CASSLGTGPQPQHF. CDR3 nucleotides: TGTGCCAGCAGTCTGGGGACAGGTCCTCAGCCCCAGCATTTT. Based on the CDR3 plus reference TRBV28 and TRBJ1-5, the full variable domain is DVKVTQSSRYLVKRTGEKVFLECVQDMDHENMFWYRQDPGLGLRLIYFSYDVKMKEKGDIPEGYSVSREKKERFSLILESASTNQTSMYLCASSLGTGPQPQHFGDGTRLSIL.

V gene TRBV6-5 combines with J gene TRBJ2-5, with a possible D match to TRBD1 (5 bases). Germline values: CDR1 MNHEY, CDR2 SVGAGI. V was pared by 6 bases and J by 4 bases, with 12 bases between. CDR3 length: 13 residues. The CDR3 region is CASSPRAPETQYF. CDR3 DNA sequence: TGTGCCAGCAGCCCCAGGGCCCCAGAGACCCAGTACTTC.

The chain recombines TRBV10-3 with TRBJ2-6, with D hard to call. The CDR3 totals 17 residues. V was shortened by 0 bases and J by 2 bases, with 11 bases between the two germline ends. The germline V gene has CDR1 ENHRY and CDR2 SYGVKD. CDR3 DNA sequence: TGTGCCATCAGTGAGTCGACCGTAGACACTGGGGCCAACGTCCTGACTTTC. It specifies CAISESTVDTGANVLTF.

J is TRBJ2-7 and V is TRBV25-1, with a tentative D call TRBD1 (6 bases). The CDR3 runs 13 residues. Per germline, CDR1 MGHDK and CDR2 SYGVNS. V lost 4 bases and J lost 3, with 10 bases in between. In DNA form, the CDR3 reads TGTGCCAGCAGTGTATCAGGGGACTACGAGCAGTACTTC. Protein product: CASSVSGDYEQYF.

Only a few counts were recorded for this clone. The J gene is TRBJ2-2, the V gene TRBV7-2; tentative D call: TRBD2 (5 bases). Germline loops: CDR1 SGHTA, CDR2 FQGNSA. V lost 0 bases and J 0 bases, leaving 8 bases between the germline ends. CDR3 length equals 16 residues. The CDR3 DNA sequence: TGTGCCAGCAGCTTAGCGCGGGTAGCGAACACCGGGGAGCTGTTTTTT. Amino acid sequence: CASSLARVANTGELFF.

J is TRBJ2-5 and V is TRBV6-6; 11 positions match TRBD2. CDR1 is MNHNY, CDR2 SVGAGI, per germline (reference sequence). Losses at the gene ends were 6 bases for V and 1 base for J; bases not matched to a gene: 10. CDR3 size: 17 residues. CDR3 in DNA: TGTGCCAGCAGCCGAGGAACCGGGACTAGCGGCCAAGAGACCCAGTACTTC. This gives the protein CASSRGTGTSGQETQYF.

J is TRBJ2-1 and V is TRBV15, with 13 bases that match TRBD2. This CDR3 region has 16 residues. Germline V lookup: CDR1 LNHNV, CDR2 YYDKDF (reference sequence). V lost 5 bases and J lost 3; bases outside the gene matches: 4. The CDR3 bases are TGTGCCACCAGCGGACTAGCGGGAGTGTTCTACAATGAGCAGTTCTTC. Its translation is CATSGLAGVFYNEQFF.

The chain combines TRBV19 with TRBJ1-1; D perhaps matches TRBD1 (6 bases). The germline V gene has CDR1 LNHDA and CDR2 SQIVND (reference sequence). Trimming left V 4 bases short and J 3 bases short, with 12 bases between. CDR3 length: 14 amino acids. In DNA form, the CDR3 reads TGTGCCAGTAGTAGGAAGGCAGGGGACACTGAAGCTTTCTTT. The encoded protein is CASSRKAGDTEAFF.

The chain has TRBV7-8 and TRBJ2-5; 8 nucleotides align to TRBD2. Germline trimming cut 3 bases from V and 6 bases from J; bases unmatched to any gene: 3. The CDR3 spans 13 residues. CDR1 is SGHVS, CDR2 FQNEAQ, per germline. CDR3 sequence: CASSLGLDKTQYF. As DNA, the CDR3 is TGTGCCAGCAGCTTGGGACTAGACAAGACCCAGTACTTC.

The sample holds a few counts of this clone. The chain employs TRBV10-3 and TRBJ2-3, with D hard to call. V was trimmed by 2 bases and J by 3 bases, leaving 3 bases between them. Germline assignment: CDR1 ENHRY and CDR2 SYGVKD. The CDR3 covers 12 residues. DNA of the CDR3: TGTGCCATCAGTGAGACTACAGATACGCAGTATTTT. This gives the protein CAISETTDTQYF.

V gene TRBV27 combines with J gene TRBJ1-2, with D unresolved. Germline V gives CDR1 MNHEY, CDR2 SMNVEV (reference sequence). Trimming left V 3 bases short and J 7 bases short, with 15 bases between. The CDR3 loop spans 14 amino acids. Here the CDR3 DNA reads TGTGCCAGCAGTTTGATGGGCTCCGCCTCTGGCTACACCTTC. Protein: CASSLMGSASGYTF.